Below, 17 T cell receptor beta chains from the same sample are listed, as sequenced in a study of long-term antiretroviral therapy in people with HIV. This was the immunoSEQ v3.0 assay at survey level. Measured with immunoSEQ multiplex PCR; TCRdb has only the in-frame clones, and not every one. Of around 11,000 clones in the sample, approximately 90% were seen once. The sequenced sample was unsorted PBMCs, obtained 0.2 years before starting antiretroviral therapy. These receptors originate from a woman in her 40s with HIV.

CDR3 region: CASSLEESAFF. The CDR3 nucleotides read TGTGCCAGCAGCTTGGAAGAATCGGCTTTCTTT. This chain uses TRBV7-9 with TRBJ1-1; D not certain. Looked up from germline, CDR1 is SEHNR and CDR2 is FQNEAQ (reference sequence). With 3 bases removed from V and 11 bases from J, the gap between germline ends came to 10 bases. The CDR3 has 11 amino acids.

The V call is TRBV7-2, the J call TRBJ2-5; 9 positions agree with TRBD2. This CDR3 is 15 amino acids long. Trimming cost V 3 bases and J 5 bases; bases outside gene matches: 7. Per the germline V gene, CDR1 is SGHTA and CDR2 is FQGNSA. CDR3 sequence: CASSFDGTSLETQYF. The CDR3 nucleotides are TGTGCCAGCAGCTTTGATGGGACTAGCCTGGAGACCCAGTACTTC.

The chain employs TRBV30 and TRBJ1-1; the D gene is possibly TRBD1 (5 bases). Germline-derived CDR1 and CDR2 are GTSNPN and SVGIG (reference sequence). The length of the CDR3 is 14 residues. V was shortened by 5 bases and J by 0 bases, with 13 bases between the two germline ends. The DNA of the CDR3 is TGTGCCTGGGACCCCGCCAGGGTGAACACTGAAGCTTTCTTT. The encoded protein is CAWDPARVNTEAFF.

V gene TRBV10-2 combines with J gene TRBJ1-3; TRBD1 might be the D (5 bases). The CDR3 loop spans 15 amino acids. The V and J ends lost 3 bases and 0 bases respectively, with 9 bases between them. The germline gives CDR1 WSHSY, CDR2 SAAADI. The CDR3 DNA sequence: TGCGCCAGCAGTGAACGGGGGGTCTCTGGAAACACCATATATTTT. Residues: CASSERGVSGNTIYF.

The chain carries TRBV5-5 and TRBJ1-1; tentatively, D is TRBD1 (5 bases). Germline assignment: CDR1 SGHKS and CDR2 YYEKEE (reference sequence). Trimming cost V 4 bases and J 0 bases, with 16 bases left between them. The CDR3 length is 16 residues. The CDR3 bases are TGTGCCAGCAGCCTGTGGGGGGAGGGGTTGAACACTGAAGCTTTCTTT. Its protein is CASSLWGEGLNTEAFF.

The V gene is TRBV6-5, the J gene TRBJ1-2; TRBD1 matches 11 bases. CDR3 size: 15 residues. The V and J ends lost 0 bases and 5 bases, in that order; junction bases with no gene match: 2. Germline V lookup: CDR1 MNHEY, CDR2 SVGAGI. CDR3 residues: CASSYSGTGGYGYTF. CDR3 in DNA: TGTGCCAGCAGTTACTCCGGGACAGGGGGGTATGGCTACACCTTC.

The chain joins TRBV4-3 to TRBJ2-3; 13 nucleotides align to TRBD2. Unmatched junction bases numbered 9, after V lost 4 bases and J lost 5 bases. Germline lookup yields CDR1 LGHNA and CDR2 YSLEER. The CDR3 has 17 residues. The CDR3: CASSPTSGGASGDTQYF. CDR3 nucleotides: TGCGCCAGCAGCCCAACTAGCGGGGGGGCCTCGGGAGATACGCAGTATTTT.

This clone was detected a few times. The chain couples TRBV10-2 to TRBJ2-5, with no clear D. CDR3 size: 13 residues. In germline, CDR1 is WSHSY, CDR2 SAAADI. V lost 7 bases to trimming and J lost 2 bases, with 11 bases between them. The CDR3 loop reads CASTAASQETQYF. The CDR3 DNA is TGCGCCAGCACGGCAGCTAGTCAAGAGACCCAGTACTTC.

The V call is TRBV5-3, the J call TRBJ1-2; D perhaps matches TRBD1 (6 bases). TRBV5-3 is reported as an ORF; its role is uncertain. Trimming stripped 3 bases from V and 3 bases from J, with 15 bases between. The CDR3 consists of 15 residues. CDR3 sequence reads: CARSSVGGTYYGYTF. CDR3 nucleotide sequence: TGTGCCAGAAGCTCTGTAGGGGGGACTTACTATGGCTACACCTTC.

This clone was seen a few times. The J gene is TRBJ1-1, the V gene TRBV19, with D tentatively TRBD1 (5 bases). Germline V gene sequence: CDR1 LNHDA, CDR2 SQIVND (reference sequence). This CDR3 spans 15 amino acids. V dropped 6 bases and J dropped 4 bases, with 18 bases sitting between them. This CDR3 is CASRPHLGGSTEAFF. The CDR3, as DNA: TGTGCCAGTAGACCCCATCTGGGGGGAAGCACTGAAGCTTTCTTT.

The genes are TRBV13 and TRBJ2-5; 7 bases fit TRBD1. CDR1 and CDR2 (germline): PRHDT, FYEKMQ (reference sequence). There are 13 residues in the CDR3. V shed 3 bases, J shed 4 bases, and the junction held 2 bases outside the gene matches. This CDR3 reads CASSFRQGETQYF. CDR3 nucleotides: TGTGCCAGCAGCTTTCGACAGGGAGAGACCCAGTACTTC.

CDR3 DNA: TGTGCCAGCAGCACCCGACCTTGGGAGACCCAGTACTTC. This sequence encodes CASSTRPWETQYF. The genes are TRBV9 and TRBJ2-5; D gene ambiguous. V gave up 4 bases and J gave up 5 bases, with 12 bases separating them. The CDR3 spans 13 residues. The germline CDR1 and CDR2 sequences are SGDLS and YYNGEE. The whole variable domain, filled in from reference TRBV9 and TRBJ2-5, reads DSGVTQTPKHLITATGQRVTLRCSPRSGDLSVYWYQQSLDQGLQFLIQYYNGEERAKGNILERFSAQQFPDLHSELNLSSLELGDSALYFCASSTRPWETQYFGPGTRLLVL.

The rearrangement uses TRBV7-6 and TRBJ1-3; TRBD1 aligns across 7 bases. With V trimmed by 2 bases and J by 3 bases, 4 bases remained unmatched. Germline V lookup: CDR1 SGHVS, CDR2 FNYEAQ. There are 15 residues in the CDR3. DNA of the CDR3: TGTGCCAGCAGCTTACAGGGGGAGGTTGGAAACACCATATATTTT. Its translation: CASSLQGEVGNTIYF.

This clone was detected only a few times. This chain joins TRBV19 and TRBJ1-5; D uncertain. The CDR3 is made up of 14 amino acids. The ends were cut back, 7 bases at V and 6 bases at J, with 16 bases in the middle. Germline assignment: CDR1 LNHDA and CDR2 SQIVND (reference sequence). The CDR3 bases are TGTGCCAGTAACGAGGCGGATTATGGTCAGCCCCAGCATTTT. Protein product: CASNEADYGQPQHF. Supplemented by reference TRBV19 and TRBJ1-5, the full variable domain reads DGGITQSPKYLFRKEGQNVTLSCEQNLNHDAMYWYRQDPGQGLRLIYYSQIVNDFQKGDIAEGYSVSREKKESFPLTVTSAQKNPTAFYLCASNEADYGQPQHFGDGTRLSIL.

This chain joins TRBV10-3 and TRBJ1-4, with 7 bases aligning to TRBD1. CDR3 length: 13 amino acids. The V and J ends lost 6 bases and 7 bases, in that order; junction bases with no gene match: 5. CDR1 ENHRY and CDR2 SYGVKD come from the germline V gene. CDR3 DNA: TGTGCCATCAGCACAGGGGACCGTGAAAAACTGTTTTTT. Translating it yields CAISTGDREKLFF.

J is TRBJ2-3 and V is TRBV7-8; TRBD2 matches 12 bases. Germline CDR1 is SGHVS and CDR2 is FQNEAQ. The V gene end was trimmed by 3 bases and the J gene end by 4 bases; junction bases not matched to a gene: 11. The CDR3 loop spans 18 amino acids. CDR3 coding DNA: TGTGCCAGCAGCTTCCGGACTAGCGGGGTTCTTATTTCAGATACGCAGTATTTT. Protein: CASSFRTSGVLISDTQYF.

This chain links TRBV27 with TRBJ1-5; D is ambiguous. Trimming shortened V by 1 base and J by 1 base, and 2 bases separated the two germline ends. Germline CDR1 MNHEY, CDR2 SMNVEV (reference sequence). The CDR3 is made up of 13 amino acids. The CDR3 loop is CASSLWSNQPQHF. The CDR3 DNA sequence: TGTGCCAGCAGTTTATGGAGCAATCAGCCCCAGCATTTT.